Sequencing of this T cell receptor beta chain was carried out in a study of tumor-infiltrating lymphocytes in primary liver carcinoma. This clonotype was seen only a few times. Trimming left V 6 bases short and J 4 bases short, with 13 bases between. CDR1 and CDR2 (germline): SGHKS, YYEKEE (reference sequence). This CDR3 region has 13 residues. Unsorted whole blood supplied the RNA, and germline DNA was extracted too. The researchers produced TCR beta cDNA from 500 ng total RNA with a constant-region primer. ARM-PCR, slightly modified, supplied the TCR beta libraries through three nested multiplex PCR rounds. Both of the initial two PCR rounds ran for around 10 cycles and employed TRBV1-TRBV30 forward primers alongside a C-beta reverse primer. TCRdb passed the multiplex PCR reads through MiXCR, listing each CDR3 protein once. Of about 180,000 distinct CDR3 sequences listed, about 60% are singletons.

The gene calls are TRBV5-5 and TRBJ2-5; D uncertain. Sequenced: peripheral blood. This TCR derives from a man aged 35 to 55 with primary liver carcinoma and hepatitis B virus infection. The CDR3 is CASTDWVGETQYF. The CDR3 coding sequence is TGTGCCAGCACCGACTGGGTAGGAGAGACCCAGTACTTC.